Each of the 26 T cell receptor beta chains below was sequenced from the same sample in a study of shared clonotypes between healthy human individuals. CD8 cells regarded as naive lacked CD45RO, were positively chosen for CCR7, and omitted terminally differentiated effector memory CD45RA+ cells. The method was immunoSEQ multiplex PCR; TCRdb's version includes in-frame clones alone and lacks a portion of them. The sample carries 560,000 or so clones, approximately 96% recorded once. The material sequenced was naive CD8+ T cells sorted from blood. These receptors all come from a woman in her 30s in good health.

This chain links TRBV28 with TRBJ2-5; 9 nucleotides match TRBD2. The end of the DNA aligns better with TRBJ2-7, so the J call may be wrong. The CDR3 is made up of 15 amino acids. Germline V gives CDR1 MDHEN, CDR2 SYDVKM. DNA for the CDR3: TGTGCCAGCAGTTTAGGGCGGGAGGGTAGCTACGAGCAGTACTTC. This sequence encodes CASSLGREGSYEQYF.

J is TRBJ1-1 and V is TRBV6-5; a possible D gene is TRBD1 (5 bases). Germline lookup yields CDR1 MNHEY and CDR2 SVGAGI. CDR3 length: 14 residues. V was trimmed by 4 bases and J by 7 bases, leaving 16 bases between them. CDR3 nucleotides: TGTGCCAGCAGTTTCAGAACAGGAGGAGGTGAAGCTTTCTTT. Translated: CASSFRTGGGEAFF.

This clone was counted a single time. V is TRBV28 and J is TRBJ2-1; 8 positions match TRBD1. The CDR3 is 13 residues long. Germline-derived CDR1 and CDR2 are MDHEN and SYDVKM. V trimming: 6 bases; J trimming: 6 bases; junction bases outside the gene matches: 4. In DNA form, the CDR3 reads TGTGCCAGCAGGAAGACAGGGGTCAATGAGCAGTTCTTC. Protein sequence: CASRKTGVNEQFF.

Comments on this clone: Other DNA sequences in the same sample also yield this CDR3. V usage is TRBV11-2 and J usage is TRBJ2-7; no definite D call. Trimming left V 5 bases short and J 6 bases short, with 20 bases between. CDR3 length: 15 amino acids. In germline, CDR1 is SGHAT, CDR2 FQNNGV. As DNA, the CDR3 is TGTGCCAGCAGCCACCACCTAGAGCCTCCTCTCGAGCAGTACTTC. It specifies CASSHHLEPPLEQYF. Variable domain in full (rest from reference TRBV11-2 and TRBJ2-7): EAGVAQSPRYKIIEKRQSVAFWCNPISGHATLYWYQQILGQGPKLLIQFQNNGVVDDSQLPKDRFSAERLKGVDSTLKIQPAKLEDSAVYLCASSHHLEPPLEQYFGPGTRLTVT.

The chain links TRBV19 to TRBJ2-3; possibly TRBD1 for D (5 bases). Germline V gene data show CDR1 as LNHDA and CDR2 as SQIVND (reference sequence). CDR3 length: 15 residues. Trimming pared 4 bases from V and 4 bases from J, leaving 15 bases between. The CDR3 is CASSTFRAQADTQYF. CDR3 sequence (DNA): TGTGCCAGTAGTACCTTCAGGGCGCAAGCAGATACGCAGTATTTT.

The chain has TRBV29-1 and TRBJ2-7; 11 bases fit TRBD2. Germline V lookup: CDR1 SQVTM, CDR2 ANQGSEA. Trimming removed 5 bases from V and 3 bases from J; junction bases left unmatched: 3. The CDR3 is 13 amino acids. The CDR3 loop is CSVTSGRSYEQYF. CDR3 sequence (DNA): TGCAGCGTTACTAGCGGGAGAAGCTACGAGCAGTACTTC.

The rearrangement uses TRBV13 and TRBJ2-3, with D possibly being TRBD2 (5 bases). This CDR3 is 15 amino acids long. CDR1 and CDR2 (germline): PRHDT, FYEKMQ (reference sequence). Between the trimmed V and J ends, which lost 2 bases and 1 base, there was a span of 10 bases. This chain's CDR3 is CASSLLGIGTDTQYF. The CDR3 coding sequence is TGTGCCAGCAGCTTACTCGGGATCGGCACAGATACGCAGTATTTT.

The genes are TRBV2 and TRBJ1-1; D gene uncertain. The CDR3 extends over 14 amino acids. CDR1 and CDR2 from the germline V gene are SNHLY and FYNNEI. Trimming took off 2 bases at V and 3 bases at J, with 10 bases between the two ends. The CDR3 region is CASSESPGYTEAFF. CDR3 in DNA: TGTGCCAGCAGTGAATCCCCAGGATACACTGAAGCTTTCTTT.

V is TRBV18 and J is TRBJ2-5, with D perhaps matching TRBD1 (6 bases). CDR1 and CDR2 from the germline V gene are KGHSH and LQKENI. Trimming removed 0 bases from V and 5 bases from J, with 16 bases in between. This CDR3 contains 16 residues. Here the CDR3 reads CASSPPDQGRLETQYF. The CDR3 nucleotides read TGTGCCAGCTCACCACCGGATCAGGGGCGGTTGGAGACCCAGTACTTC.

The rearrangement uses TRBV4-1 and TRBJ1-3, with D perhaps matching TRBD1 (5 bases). CDR3 length equals 15 residues. Germline CDR1 is MGHRA and CDR2 is YSYEKL. V lost 1 base to trimming and J lost 5 bases, with 12 bases between them. CDR3 nucleotides: TGCGCCAGCAGCCAAGTTGGCGGACAAAGAAACACCATATATTTT. Translating gives CASSQVGGQRNTIYF.

This chain links TRBV2 with TRBJ1-6, with a possible D match to TRBD1 (5 bases). The CDR3 contains 16 residues. The V and J ends lost 8 bases and 0 bases respectively, with 14 bases between them. Germline V CDR1 and CDR2: SNHLY, FYNNEI. The CDR3 nucleotides read TGTGCCAGCCGGGGCCCTGACTTCTCCTATAATTCACCCCTCCACTTT. Translated, it gives CASRGPDFSYNSPLHF. Full variable domain (rest looked up from reference TRBV2 and TRBJ1-6): EPEVTQTPSHQVTQMGQEVILRCVPISNHLYFYWYRQILGQKVEFLVSFYNNEISEKSEIFDDQFSVERPDGSNFTLKIRSTKLEDSAMYFCASRGPDFSYNSPLHFGNGTRLTVT.

The chain combines TRBV7-7 with TRBJ2-2; 10 bases are a match to TRBD2. The J segment lost 1 base and the V segment lost 1 base, leaving 6 bases of the junction unmatched. Germline V gene lookup returns CDR1 SSHAT and CDR2 FNYEAQ (reference sequence). CDR3 length: 18 amino acids. CDR3 sequence reads: CASSLGRGLAKNTGELFF. CDR3 bases: TGTGCCAGCAGCTTAGGAAGGGGACTAGCGAAGAACACCGGGGAGCTGTTTTTT.

The V and J genes are TRBV6-6 and TRBJ2-7, with D possibly matching TRBD1 (6 bases). The CDR3 contains 13 residues. The V end lost 6 bases, the J end lost 1 base, and 10 bases lay between the germline ends. Germline-derived CDR1 and CDR2 are MNHNY and SVGAGI (reference sequence). The CDR3 DNA sequence: TGTGCCAGCAGGGACAGCCCATCCTACGAGCAGTACTTC. Translation gives CASRDSPSYEQYF.

The CDR3 nucleotides are TGTGCCAGCAGTGTTGGGGGGAACACTGAAGCTTTCTTT. This gives the protein CASSVGGNTEAFF. The V call is TRBV6-1, the J call TRBJ1-1; possibly TRBD1 for D (5 bases). CDR1 is MNHNS, CDR2 SASEGT, per germline. The CDR3 covers 13 residues. V lost 4 bases to trimming and J lost 1 base, with 7 bases between them.

The chain couples TRBV9 to TRBJ1-3; D remains ambiguous. Trimming removed 0 bases at V and 4 bases at J, with 14 bases between. The CDR3 is 16 residues long. Germline-derived CDR1 and CDR2 are SGDLS and YYNGEE. The DNA for the CDR3 is TGTGCCAGCAGCGTAGATAAGGACCTATTCGGAAACACCATATATTTT. This gives the protein CASSVDKDLFGNTIYF.

Note on this clone: Other DNA sequences of this sample code for an identical CDR3. The genes are TRBV27 and TRBJ2-1; a possible D gene is TRBD1 (6 bases). The CDR3 spans 13 residues. Between the trimmed V and J ends, which lost 4 bases and 4 bases, there was a span of 8 bases. From germline, CDR1 is MNHEY and CDR2 SMNVEV (reference sequence). CDR3 amino acids: CASSSQGYNEQFF. The CDR3, as DNA: TGTGCCAGCAGTTCCCAGGGGTACAATGAGCAGTTCTTC.

The chain recombines TRBV29-1 with TRBJ1-1, with D possibly matching TRBD1 (6 bases). V lost 6 bases, J lost 11 bases, and 16 bases lay in between. The CDR3 contains 11 residues. CDR1 SQVTM and CDR2 ANQGSEA come from the germline V gene. CDR3 residues: CSVSGALGAFF. The CDR3 coding sequence is TGCAGCGTATCAGGGGCCTTAGGGGCTTTCTTT. The whole variable domain, filled in from reference TRBV29-1 and TRBJ1-1, reads SAVISQKPSRDICQRGTSLTIQCQVDSQVTMMFWYRQQPGQSLTLIATANQGSEATYESGFVIDKFPISRPNLTFSTLTVSNMSPEDSSIYLCSVSGALGAFFGQGTRLTVV.

The chain uses TRBV7-9 and TRBJ2-7, with 10 bases fitting TRBD1. The CDR3 has 15 amino acids. CDR1 and CDR2 from the germline V gene are SEHNR and FQNEAQ (reference sequence). V dropped 3 bases and J dropped 4; count of bases not matched to a gene: 6. CDR3: CASSFGDRGFYEQYF. The DNA for the CDR3 is TGTGCCAGCAGCTTTGGGGACAGGGGTTTTTACGAGCAGTACTTC.

Note on this clone: The same CDR3 arises from other DNA sequences in this sample as well. The CDR3 spells CASSDRGSNQPQHF. CDR3 DNA: TGTGCCAGCAGTGACAGGGGAAGCAATCAGCCCCAGCATTTT. The genes are TRBV6-1 and TRBJ1-5; a weak D match, TRBD1 (6 bases). The CDR3 contains 14 residues. Trimming stripped 3 bases from V and 1 base from J, with 7 bases between. Germline assignment: CDR1 MNHNS and CDR2 SASEGT.

V is TRBV4-1 and J is TRBJ1-3; perhaps TRBD1 as D (5 bases). In germline, CDR1 is MGHRA, CDR2 YSYEKL. This CDR3 contains 18 residues. V lost 0 bases, J lost 0 bases, and 15 bases lay in between. CDR3 loop: CASSQDAGTESSGNTIYF. The CDR3 region has the DNA TGCGCCAGCAGCCAAGACGCCGGGACCGAGAGCTCTGGAAACACCATATATTTT.

The V call is TRBV7-9, the J call TRBJ1-1; 7 bases line up with TRBD1. The CDR3 totals 14 residues. V lost 7 bases to trimming and J lost 4 bases; unmatched junction nucleotides: 9. CDR1 SEHNR and CDR2 FQNEAQ come from the germline V gene (reference sequence). The CDR3 DNA follows: TGTGCCAGCACCCACGGACAGGCTGTCACTGAAGCTTTCTTT. It translates to CASTHGQAVTEAFF.

The chain is built from TRBV6-5 and TRBJ1-2; no firm D call. V was pared by 2 bases and J by 3 bases, with 7 bases between. The CDR3 has 13 residues. The germline V gene has CDR1 MNHEY and CDR2 SVGAGI. The CDR3 DNA follows: TGTGCCAGCAGTTACCAAGCGGACTATGGCTACACCTTC. Protein product: CASSYQADYGYTF.

This chain connects TRBV29-1 to TRBJ2-3; 12 bases align to TRBD2. Germline assignment: CDR1 SQVTM and CDR2 ANQGSEA. V dropped 2 bases and J dropped 5; count of bases not matched to a gene: 8. The CDR3 is 16 residues long. The chain's CDR3 is CSVERSSGRAIDTQYF. Here the CDR3 DNA reads TGCAGCGTTGAACGTTCTAGCGGGAGGGCCATAGATACGCAGTATTTT.

This clone was observed a handful of times. The rearrangement uses TRBV29-1 and TRBJ2-7; D ambiguous. The CDR3 has 12 amino acids. With 1 base removed from V and 1 base from J, the gap between germline ends came to 5 bases. Germline V gene lookup returns CDR1 SQVTM and CDR2 ANQGSEA. The CDR3 nucleotides read TGCAGCGTTGAAGTACAGTCCTACGAGCAGTACTTC. This codes for CSVEVQSYEQYF.

The J gene is TRBJ1-5, the V gene TRBV7-8; D is undetermined. This CDR3 has 16 residues. V shed 3 bases and J shed 3 bases, with 15 bases lying between them. Per the germline V gene, CDR1 is SGHVS and CDR2 is FQNEAQ. In DNA, the CDR3 is TGTGCCAGCAGCTTCGGGTGGGGAAAGAACAATCAGCCCCAGCATTTT. Protein product: CASSFGWGKNNQPQHF.

The rearrangement joins TRBV5-6 to TRBJ2-7, with D tentatively TRBD2 (6 bases). Germline V gives CDR1 SGHDT, CDR2 YYEEEE. CDR3 length equals 14 residues. V was pared by 2 bases and J by 7 bases, with 16 bases between. CDR3 amino acids: CASSFPLGSGEQYF. The CDR3 DNA reads TGTGCCAGCAGCTTCCCTCTCGGGAGTGGTGAGCAGTACTTC.